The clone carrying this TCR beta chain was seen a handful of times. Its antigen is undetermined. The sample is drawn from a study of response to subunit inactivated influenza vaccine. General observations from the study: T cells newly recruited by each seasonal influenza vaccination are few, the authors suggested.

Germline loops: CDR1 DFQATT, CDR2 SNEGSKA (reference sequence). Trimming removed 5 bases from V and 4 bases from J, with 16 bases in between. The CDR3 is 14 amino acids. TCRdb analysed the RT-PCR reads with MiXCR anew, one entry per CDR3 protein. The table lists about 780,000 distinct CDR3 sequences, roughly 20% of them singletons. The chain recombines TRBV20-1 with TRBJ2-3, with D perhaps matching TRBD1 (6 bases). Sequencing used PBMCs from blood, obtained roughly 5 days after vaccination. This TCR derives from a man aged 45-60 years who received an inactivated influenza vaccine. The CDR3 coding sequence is TGCAGTGCTGAACCAACAGGGAGCCCAGATACGCAGTATTTT. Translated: CSAEPTGSPDTQYF.